These 11 T cell receptor beta chains originate from one sample sequenced in a study of T cells in Graves' hyperthyroidism and ophthalmopathy. RNA transcripts served as the template for amplifying TCR beta CDR3 regions. RT-PCR in the first round (using the HTBI primer set) targeted the TCR CDR3. Each CDR3 protein is one row after TCRdb ran MiXCR on the multiplex PCR reads. The sample shows about 160,000 distinct CDR3 sequences, 8% to 9.5% of them seen only once. Sequenced input: blood. All receptors derive from a woman aged 18-29 years with Graves' hyperthyroidism that later progressed to Graves' ophthalmopathy.

This clonotype was observed many times. The rearrangement uses TRBV2 and TRBJ2-3, with D unclear. The V gene lost 3 bases and the J gene lost 0 bases, with 13 bases spanning the gap. Germline V gene sequence: CDR1 SNHLY, CDR2 FYNNEI. The CDR3 is 16 residues long. The CDR3 bases are TGTGCCAGCAGTGATCTAAGGGTTAGGAGCACAGATACGCAGTATTTT. Encoded protein: CASSDLRVRSTDTQYF.

There are many counts of this clonotype. Here the CDR3 reads CASSQVPSGDTQYF. CDR3 nucleotides: TGCGCCAGCAGCCAAGTTCCTAGCGGGGATACGCAGTATTTT. The chain has TRBV4-1 and TRBJ2-3, with 8 bases fitting TRBD2. The CDR3 totals 14 residues. Germline-derived CDR1 and CDR2 are MGHRA and YSYEKL. The V and J ends lost 1 base and 6 bases, in that order; junction bases with no gene match: 3.

The table lists this clonotype with many counts. The V gene is TRBV5-1, the J gene TRBJ2-4; the D call may be TRBD1 or TRBD2 (7 bases each). V was shortened by 2 bases and J by 2 bases, with 14 bases between the two germline ends. Germline CDR1 is SGHRS and CDR2 is YFSETQ. This CDR3 comprises 16 residues. The CDR3 loop is CASSFSGGESKNIQYF. CDR3 nucleotides: TGCGCCAGCAGCTTTTCAGGGGGGGAGTCCAAAAACATTCAGTACTTC.

This clonotype occurred many times. V and J are TRBV12-3 or TRBV12-4 and TRBJ1-1, with D tentatively TRBD1 (5 bases). Trimming removed 2 bases at V and 0 bases at J, with 7 bases between. The CDR3 contains 14 residues. The CDR3 reads CASSLTTVNTEAFF. The CDR3 DNA reads as TGTGCCAGCAGTTTAACGACAGTGAACACTGAAGCTTTCTTT.

There are many counts of this clonotype. The rearrangement joins TRBV2 to TRBJ2-1; D assignment may be TRBD1 or TRBD2 (7 bases each). CDR3 length: 14 residues. From germline, CDR1 is SNHLY and CDR2 FYNNEI. V shed 6 bases and J shed 2 bases, with 11 bases lying between them. CDR3 sequence (DNA): TGTGCCAGCAGGTCAGGGGGGGCCTACAATGAGCAGTTCTTC. This translates into CASRSGGAYNEQFF.

The V gene is TRBV18, the J gene TRBJ2-1; 11 nucleotides align to TRBD1. The germline V gene has CDR1 KGHSH and CDR2 LQKENI. The length of the CDR3 is 14 residues. Trimming removed 3 bases from V and 10 bases from J; junction bases left unmatched: 5. The chain's CDR3 is CASSPRDRGGEQFF. The CDR3, as DNA: TGTGCCAGCTCACCCCGGGACAGGGGGGGAGAGCAGTTCTTC.

This clonotype showed up just a few times. The rearrangement uses TRBV6-1 and TRBJ1-3; unclear D gene. With 7 bases removed from V and 3 bases from J, the gap between germline ends came to 7 bases. Germline values: CDR1 MNHNS, CDR2 SASEGT. CDR3 length: 12 residues. The CDR3 DNA reads as TGTGCCAGCAACCGGGATGGAAACACCATATATTTT. This sequence encodes CASNRDGNTIYF.

Points on this clonotype: Given a much more abundant clone one base away, this may be a read error. The V and J genes are TRBV18 and TRBJ2-2, with 10 bases that match TRBD2. The CDR3 runs 15 residues. CDR1 and CDR2 (germline): KGHSH, LQKENI. This CDR3 reads CTSSPSLAGVGELFF. The CDR3 nucleotides read TGTACCAGCTCACCATCCCTAGCGGGAGTCGGGGAGCTGTTTTTT.

The sample holds many counts of this clonotype. J is TRBJ2-7 and V is TRBV29-1; 10 bases match TRBD2. V lost 6 bases to trimming and J lost 2 bases; unmatched junction nucleotides: 7. The CDR3 totals 14 residues. Germline assignment: CDR1 SQVTM and CDR2 ANQGSEA. The CDR3 DNA follows: TGCAGCGTCGTCGGACTAGCGGAAACCTACGAGCAGTACTTC. Translation gives CSVVGLAETYEQYF.

This clonotype was recorded many times. The V and J genes are TRBV20-1 and TRBJ2-1; the D is unclear. The V gene lost 1 base and the J gene lost 4 bases, with 11 bases spanning the gap. The germline CDR1 and CDR2 sequences are DFQATT and SNEGSKA (reference sequence). This CDR3 is 14 amino acids long. The CDR3 DNA sequence: TGCAGTGCTAGAGTAATAGCAGCTTACAATGAGCAGTTCTTC. Translation gives CSARVIAAYNEQFF.

This clonotype was found many times. The V call is TRBV20-1, the J call TRBJ1-5; TRBD1 is a possible D gene (5 bases). The CDR3 consists of 14 residues. V was cut by 5 bases and J by 1 base, with 12 bases left in between. Germline V gene data show CDR1 as DFQATT and CDR2 as SNEGSKA (reference sequence). In DNA form, the CDR3 reads TGCAGTGCTTGGAGGGGAGGCAGCAATCAGCCCCAGCATTTT. It encodes CSAWRGGSNQPQHF.